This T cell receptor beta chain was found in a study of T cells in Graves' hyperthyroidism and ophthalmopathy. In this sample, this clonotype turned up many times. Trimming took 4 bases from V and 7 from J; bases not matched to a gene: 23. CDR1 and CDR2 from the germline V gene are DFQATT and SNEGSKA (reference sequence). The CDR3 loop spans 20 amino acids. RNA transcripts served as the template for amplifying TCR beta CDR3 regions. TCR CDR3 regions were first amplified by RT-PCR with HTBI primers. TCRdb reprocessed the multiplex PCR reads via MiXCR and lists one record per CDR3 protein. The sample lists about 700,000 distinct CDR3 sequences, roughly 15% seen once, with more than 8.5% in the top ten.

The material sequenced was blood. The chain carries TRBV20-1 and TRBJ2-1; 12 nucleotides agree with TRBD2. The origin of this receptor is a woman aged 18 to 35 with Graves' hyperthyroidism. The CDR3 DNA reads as TGCAGTGCTAACCCTCTGACTAGCGGGAGTGGAACAACCGCCCGGAATGAGCAGTTCTTC. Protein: CSANPLTSGSGTTARNEQFF.